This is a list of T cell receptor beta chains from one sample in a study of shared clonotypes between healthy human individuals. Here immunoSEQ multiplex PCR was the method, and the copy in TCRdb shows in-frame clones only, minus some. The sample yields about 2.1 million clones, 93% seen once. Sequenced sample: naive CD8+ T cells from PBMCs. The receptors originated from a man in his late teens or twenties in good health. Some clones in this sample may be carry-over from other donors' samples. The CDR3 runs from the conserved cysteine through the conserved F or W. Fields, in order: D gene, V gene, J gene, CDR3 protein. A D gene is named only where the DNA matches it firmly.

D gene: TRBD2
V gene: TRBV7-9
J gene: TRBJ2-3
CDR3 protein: CASTGREVRDTQYF

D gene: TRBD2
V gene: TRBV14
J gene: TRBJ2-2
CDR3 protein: CASSHLAGGTGELFF

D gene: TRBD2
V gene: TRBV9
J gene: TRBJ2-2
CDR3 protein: CASSVSGGTGELFF

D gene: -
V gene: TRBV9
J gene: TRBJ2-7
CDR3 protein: CASNTGTYSYEQYF

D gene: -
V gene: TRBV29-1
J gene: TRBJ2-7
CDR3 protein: CSVVGNLAEQYF

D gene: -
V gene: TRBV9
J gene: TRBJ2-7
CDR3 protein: CASSPGFYEQYF

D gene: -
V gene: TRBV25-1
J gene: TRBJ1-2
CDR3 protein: CASTGTAYGYTF

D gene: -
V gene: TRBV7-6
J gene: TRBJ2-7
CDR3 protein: CASSLLASSYEQYF

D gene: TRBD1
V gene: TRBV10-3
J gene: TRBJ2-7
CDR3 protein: CAISDRDRGHEQYF

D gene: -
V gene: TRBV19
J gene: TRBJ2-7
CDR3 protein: CASSLIIGFEQYF

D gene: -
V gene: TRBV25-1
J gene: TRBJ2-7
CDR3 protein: CASSVGAREQYF

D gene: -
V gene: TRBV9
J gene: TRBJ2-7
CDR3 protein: CASSTDEGGEAYEQYF

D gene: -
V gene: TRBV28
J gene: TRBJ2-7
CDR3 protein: CASSSPATGFVHEQYF

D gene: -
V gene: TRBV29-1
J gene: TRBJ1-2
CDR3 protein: CSVEAGRYGYTF

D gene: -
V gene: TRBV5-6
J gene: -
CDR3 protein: CASSLADSSYEQYF

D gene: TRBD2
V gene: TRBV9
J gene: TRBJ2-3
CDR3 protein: CASSGLAGTDTQYF

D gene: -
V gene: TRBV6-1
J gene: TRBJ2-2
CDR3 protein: CASSDPGWTGELFF

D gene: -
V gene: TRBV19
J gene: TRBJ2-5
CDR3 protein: CASSIITGRQETQYF

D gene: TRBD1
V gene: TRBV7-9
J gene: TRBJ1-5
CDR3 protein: CASSTHGTGGLQPQHF

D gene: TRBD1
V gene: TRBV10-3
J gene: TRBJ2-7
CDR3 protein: CAIKPPRDSQYEQYF

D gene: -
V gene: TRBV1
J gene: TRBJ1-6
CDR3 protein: CTSSQIRGPTSKLDSPLHF

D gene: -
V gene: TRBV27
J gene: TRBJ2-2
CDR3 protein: CASSLSRADVRAMDTGELFF

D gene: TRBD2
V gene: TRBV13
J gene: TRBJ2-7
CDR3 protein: CASSSGLAAYEQYF

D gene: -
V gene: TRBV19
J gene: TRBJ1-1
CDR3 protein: CASRTGRGATEAFF

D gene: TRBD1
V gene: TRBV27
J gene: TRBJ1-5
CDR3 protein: CASSYAGGIQPQHF

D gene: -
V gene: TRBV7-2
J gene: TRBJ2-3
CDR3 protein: CASSLRLAEQGDTQYF

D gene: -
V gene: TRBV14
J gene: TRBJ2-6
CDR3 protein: CASREHSGANVLTF

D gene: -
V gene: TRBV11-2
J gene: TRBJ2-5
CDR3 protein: CASSLVRGEQTQYF

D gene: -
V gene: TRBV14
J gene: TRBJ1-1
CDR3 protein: CASSITGRNTEAFF

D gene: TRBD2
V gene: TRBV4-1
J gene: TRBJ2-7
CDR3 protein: CASSQPGLAGVYEQYF

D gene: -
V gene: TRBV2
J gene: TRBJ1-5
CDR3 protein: CASSEVNQPQHF